Sequencing of this TCR beta chain was carried out in a study of Ad26.COV2.S vaccination and SARS-CoV-2 variants. V lost 7 bases, J lost 0 bases, and 13 bases lay in between. Per germline, CDR1 LNHDA and CDR2 SQIVND (reference sequence). The CDR3 has 15 amino acids. Here immunoSEQ multiplex PCR was the method, and the copy in TCRdb shows in-frame clones only, minus some. The sample consists of around 300,000 clones, about 87% of them appearing once. Treatment in this sample: roughly 18 received Ad26.COV2.S at low or high dose, single or two shots; roughly five received placebo; per-sample allocation not given. Sampling was performed 63 days after the first vaccine or placebo injection.

This receptor was obtained from a person between 18 and 65 years old who received the Ad26.COV2.S COVID-19 vaccine or a placebo. The rearrangement joins TRBV19 to TRBJ1-3; D unclear. The source was peripheral blood, collected in a trial of Ad26.COV2.S vaccine versus placebo. The CDR3 DNA follows: TGTGCCAGTACCCCGGACGGGAGCTCTGGAAACACCATATATTTT. This translates into CASTPDGSSGNTIYF. The whole variable domain, filled in from reference TRBV19 and TRBJ1-3, reads DGGITQSPKYLFRKEGQNVTLSCEQNLNHDAMYWYRQDPGQGLRLIYYSQIVNDFQKGDIAEGYSVSREKKESFPLTVTSAQKNPTAFYLCASTPDGSSGNTIYFGEGSWLTVV.